This T cell receptor (beta chain) is from a study of CD8 T cells in Susac syndrome (dated by TCRdb to 2018 to 2020). As for the study more broadly: Repertoire sequencing was used to test whether CD8+ T cell activation and differentiation in Susac syndrome was antigen driven. Study-wide conclusions, independent of this receptor: The study acknowledged that relatively few individuals were included in the TCR sequencing and HLA analysis.

The germline V gene yields SGHAT for CDR1 and FQNNGV for CDR2. Including the terminal cysteine and phenylalanine, the CDR3 comprises 13 residues. Kept here is only the CDR3 DNA, which spans 39 bases and is read in frame from base 1. V and J are truncated by 4 bases and 10 bases respectively, leaving an intervening sequence of 15 bases. Peripheral blood CD8+ and CD4+ T cells from healthy donors, Susac syndrome patients and multiple sclerosis patients were profiled by high-throughput TCR beta sequencing. The multiple sclerosis controls were treatment-naive patients who had stable or active relapsing-remitting disease and met the revised McDonald criteria. Bulk CD8+ and CD4+ T cells were purified magnetically by negative isolation, whereas CD8+ TEMRA cells were enriched by FACS. Blood was collected in EDTA tubes and processed within 24 hours, with PBMCs isolated through density gradient centrifugation. PBMCs intended for TCR sequencing were frozen in liquid nitrogen and were later thawed in a 37 degrees C water bath. A purity of at least 90% was achieved for sorted or isolated CD4+, CD8+ and CD8+ TEMRA cells.

About this clonotype itself: The specificity of this receptor is unknown. Base qualities are not at hand, and no much larger clone is one base apart.

RNA was extracted using the RNeasy kit, and roughly 0.45 to 1 microgram was reverse transcribed with random hexamers. The immunoSEQ multiplex PCR assay, covering 54 Vbeta and 13 Jbeta segments, was used to amplify TCR beta CDR3 regions. PCR amplification bias was corrected by using a synthetic template baseline for primer optimization and computational correction. Regarding the original processing steps: Reads were annotated to V, D and J genes per IMGT and analyzed with immunoSEQ Analyzer, keeping only productive sequences. Clonality was calculated as one minus the Shannon entropy normalized by log2 of the number of productive unique sequences. For each patient and control, public and private clones were evaluated within the 100 most prevalent clones. Clones were defined as Susac-specific if absent from the healthy and MS cohorts, from over a thousand published viral clones and from other ImmuneACCESS disease sequences. TCRdb itself trimmed the public reads at Q25 with fastp, ran MiXCR and retained productive beta chains. Identical CDR3 protein sequences are pooled into one entry, listed with their most common genes and DNA. TCRdb assigned the V and J calls; the authors' analysis was not used. For this sample the table gives 150,000 to 250,000 distinct CDR3 sequences, of which about 95% were detected only once. The top ten hold about 0.087% of the sample.

The source of this sequence is a human donor with multiple sclerosis. In this chain, TRBV11-2 is recombined with TRBJ2-3; a weak D assignment points to TRBD2 (6 bases agree). Sample: CD4+ T cells from PBMCs. CDR3 reads: CASSSSRSSAQYF. The nucleotide sequence reads TGTGCCAGCAGCTCCAGTCGGTCTAGCGCGCAGTATTTT. The entire variable domain, with the stretches around the CDR3 drawn from the reference TRBV11-2 and TRBJ2-3 proteins, is EAGVAQSPRYKIIEKRQSVAFWCNPISGHATLYWYQQILGQGPKLLIQFQNNGVVDDSQLPKDRFSAERLKGVDSTLKIQPAKLEDSAVYLCASSSSRSSAQYFGPGTRLTVL.